Sequencing of this TCR beta chain was carried out in a study of radiotherapy plus CTLA-4 blockade in lung cancer. Whole-study results and caveats: TCR clones of tumor origin grew in blood after radiotherapy plus ipilimumab.

The V gene's germline CDR1 is SNHLY and CDR2 FYNNEI. Trimming removed 5 bases from V and 4 bases from J; junction bases left unmatched: 6. This CDR3 has 16 amino acids. Receiving focal radiation plus CTLA-4 blockade with ipilimumab were patients who had chemo-refractory metastatic non-small-cell lung cancer. Clones were sequenced by immunoSEQ multiplex PCR, and TCRdb holds only the in-frame ones, with some missing. The data hold 40,000 to 45,000 clones, with roughly 80% observed a single time. On this clone itself: Its antigen is not known.

The specimen comprised peripheral blood, sampled from a patient treated with radiotherapy plus ipilimumab. This TCR was recovered from a human donor with non-small cell lung cancer whose response to radiotherapy plus ipilimumab could not be evaluated. V usage is TRBV2 and J usage is TRBJ2-2; 11 bases agree with TRBD2. CDR3: CASSSPLAGGTGELFF. CDR3 nucleotide sequence: TGTGCCAGCAGTTCACCTCTAGCGGGGGGCACCGGGGAGCTGTTTTTT.